Listed here are 7 T cell receptor beta chains from one sample, sequenced in a study of T-cell memory formation after mild COVID-19. TCRdb reanalysed the 5' RACE reads using MiXCR and keeps one entry per CDR3 protein. Among 500,000 to 550,000 distinct CDR3 sequences listed, roughly 22% were seen once. The sequencing sample was made of PBMCs or a T cell subset sorted from them (not recorded which). These receptors all stem from an adult woman who had mild COVID-19 (a few samples of this study predate the infection). Cell type and time point are not known.

This clonotype was seen at least ten times. This chain connects TRBV7-2 to TRBJ1-2; no clear D. V lost 1 base and J 5 bases, leaving 5 bases between the germline ends. Looked up from germline, CDR1 is SGHTA and CDR2 is FQGNSA. The CDR3 has 12 residues. The CDR3 DNA sequence: TGTGCCAGCAGCTTAGGACGGTATGGCTACACCTTC. It codes for CASSLGRYGYTF.

This clonotype was counted between two and nine times. J is TRBJ2-1 and V is TRBV12-3 or TRBV12-4, with 7 bases that match TRBD2. After removal of 4 bases from V and 6 bases from J, the junction contained 9 bases not matched to a gene. The CDR3 is made up of 15 amino acids. The DNA of the CDR3 is TGTGCCAGCAGTTACTGGGTGTCTAGCGGCAATGAGCAGTTCTTC. This gives the protein CASSYWVSSGNEQFF.

This clonotype came up a few times. This sequence joins TRBV4-3 and TRBJ1-1; D is unresolved. Germline V lookup: CDR1 LGHNA, CDR2 YSLEER. The CDR3 is 14 amino acids. V gave up 0 bases and J gave up 8 bases, with 13 bases separating them. The CDR3 DNA is TGCGCCAGCAGCCAAGATAGCGGAAATGCCGAAGCTTTCTTT. Protein sequence: CASSQDSGNAEAFF.

The CDR3 spells CASRSTGDYTEAFF. In nucleotides, the CDR3 is TGCGCCAGCAGATCGACAGGGGATTACACTGAAGCTTTCTTT. This chain links TRBV5-1 with TRBJ1-1, with 8 bases lining up with TRBD1. Per germline, CDR1 SGHRS and CDR2 YFSETQ. The CDR3 is 14 amino acids. V shed 5 bases, J shed 3 bases, and the junction held 6 bases outside the gene matches.

The chain employs TRBV20-1 and TRBJ2-1; TRBD2 agrees at 11 bases. V lost 6 bases, J lost 6 bases, and 10 bases stayed unmatched. The length of the CDR3 is 15 residues. Germline CDR1 and CDR2: DFQATT and SNEGSKA (reference sequence). CDR3: CSARTIAGGGNEQFF. CDR3 bases: TGCAGTGCCAGGACTATAGCGGGAGGGGGCAATGAGCAGTTCTTC.

This chain joins TRBV18 and TRBJ2-7; maybe TRBD1 (5 bases). The V end lost 1 base, the J end lost 3 bases, and 7 bases lay between the germline ends. The V gene's germline CDR1 is KGHSH and CDR2 LQKENI. The CDR3 totals 13 residues. This chain's CDR3 is CASSPRQFYEQYF. CDR3 DNA: TGTGCCAGCTCACCACGACAGTTCTACGAGCAGTACTTC.

J is TRBJ1-1 and V is TRBV5-1; no definite D call. CDR3 length: 13 residues. The germline CDR1 and CDR2 sequences are SGHRS and YFSETQ. V was cut by 3 bases and J by 5 bases, with 11 bases left in between. CDR3 DNA: TGCGCCAGCAGCTCCGGTGCTTTGACTGAAGCTTTCTTT. Its translation is CASSSGALTEAFF.